These 28 T cell receptor beta chains originate from one sample sequenced in a study of shared T cell receptors in the human thymus. Using immunoSEQ multiplex PCR, the repertoire was profiled, and TCRdb retains in-frame clones only, with some absent. The data contain hundreds of thousands of clones, 85% to 90% of them singletons. These sequences were also reported in another study, on human thymus T cells.

Source material: thymocytes. The receptor source for this set is a boy younger than two with a congenital heart defect.

The V and J genes are TRBV10-3 and TRBJ2-2; possibly TRBD2 for D (6 bases). Germline V gene lookup returns CDR1 ENHRY and CDR2 SYGVKD. The CDR3 has 17 amino acids. V lost 2 bases, J lost 5 bases, and 18 bases lay in between. Written as DNA, the CDR3 is TGTGCCATCAGTGAGGCGGCGGGACTGACCTCTACCGGGGAGCTGTTTTTT. Translating it yields CAISEAAGLTSTGELFF.

The genes are TRBV6-6 and TRBJ2-3; weak D call: TRBD1 (7 bases). The CDR3 has 16 amino acids. V gave up 6 bases and J gave up 2 bases, with 18 bases separating them. Germline V gives CDR1 MNHNY, CDR2 SVGAGI (reference sequence). The CDR3 reads CASSHEGAGNTDTQYF. CDR3 bases: TGTGCCAGCAGCCACGAGGGGGCGGGAAACACAGATACGCAGTATTTT.

This sequence joins TRBV5-6 and TRBJ1-1; D is ambiguous. CDR3 length: 14 residues. V gave up 4 bases and J gave up 3 bases, with 13 bases separating them. CDR1 and CDR2 (germline): SGHDT, YYEEEE. The CDR3 DNA follows: TGTGCCAGCAGCCCCCAGGTCAAACACACTGAAGCTTTCTTT. It yields the protein CASSPQVKHTEAFF.

The rearrangement links TRBV13 to TRBJ2-3; possible D gene TRBD1, 6 bases. Germline assignment: CDR1 PRHDT and CDR2 FYEKMQ (reference sequence). The CDR3 loop spans 16 amino acids. V was shortened by 5 bases and J by 2 bases, with 17 bases between the two germline ends. As DNA, the CDR3 is TGTGCCAGCAGCGAATACAGGGTGGGAGACACAGATACGCAGTATTTT. Translation gives CASSEYRVGDTDTQYF.

This chain uses TRBV19 with TRBJ1-2, with TRBD1 matching 9 bases. Germline V lookup: CDR1 LNHDA, CDR2 SQIVND (reference sequence). CDR3 size: 14 residues. V gave up 5 bases and J gave up 8 bases; unmatched junction bases: 9. The CDR3, as DNA: TGTGCCAGTAGTTCCCGGACAGGGGAGGACGGCTACACCTTC. This codes for CASSSRTGEDGYTF.

This chain joins TRBV7-7 and TRBJ2-7, with 7 bases that match TRBD1. Germline-derived CDR1 and CDR2 are SSHAT and FNYEAQ (reference sequence). V lost 5 bases and J lost 3; bases outside the gene matches: 7. This CDR3 is built from 14 residues. This chain's CDR3 is CASSPRTGGYEQYF. The DNA of the CDR3 is TGTGCCAGCAGCCCCCGGACAGGAGGCTACGAGCAGTACTTC.

V is TRBV5-8 and J is TRBJ2-1; 7 bases map to TRBD2. CDR1 is SGHTS and CDR2 is YDEGEE in the germline V gene. The length of the CDR3 is 14 residues. Unmatched junction bases numbered 5, after V lost 4 bases and J lost 4 bases. CDR3 in DNA: TGTGCCAGCAGCCGGACTAGGACTTACAATGAGCAGTTCTTC. As protein: CASSRTRTYNEQFF.

CDR3 sequence: CASSLSLRRGTDTQYF. As DNA, the CDR3 is TGTGCCAGCAGTTTATCCCTCCGCCGAGGCACAGATACGCAGTATTTT. The chain is built from TRBV27 and TRBJ2-3; no firm D call. Germline values: CDR1 MNHEY, CDR2 SMNVEV (reference sequence). The germline V and J ends were trimmed by 0 bases and 1 base, with 11 bases remaining between them. This CDR3 has 16 amino acids.

This clone was counted between two and nine times. The genes are TRBV7-9 and TRBJ1-1; unclear D gene. Per the germline V gene, CDR1 is SEHNR and CDR2 is FQNEAQ (reference sequence). V dropped 5 bases and J dropped 0 bases, with 13 bases sitting between them. The CDR3 runs to 15 residues. The CDR3 sequence is CASSPWSGMNTEAFF. The DNA for the CDR3 is TGTGCCAGCAGCCCCTGGTCGGGGATGAACACTGAAGCTTTCTTT.

Note on this clone: Mismatch with germline at one junction end may stem from a read error. The CDR3 region has the DNA TGCGCCAGCAACCAAGTAAGGACGGGGGATAGCAATCAGCCCCAGCATTTT. Protein product: CASNQVRTGDSNQPQHF. The chain recombines TRBV4-3 with TRBJ1-5; tentatively, D is TRBD1 (5 bases). The CDR3 runs 17 residues. Germline CDR1 is LGHNA and CDR2 is YSLEER.

The chain carries TRBV7-2 and TRBJ2-7; 7 bases are shared with TRBD1. Germline-derived CDR1 and CDR2 are SGHTA and FQGNSA. V trimming: 5 bases; J trimming: 4 bases; junction bases outside the gene matches: 8. The CDR3 length is 14 residues. The CDR3: CASSPGTAVYEQYF. CDR3 DNA: TGTGCCAGCAGCCCTGGGACAGCCGTGTACGAGCAGTACTTC.

This chain links TRBV5-1 with TRBJ1-1; possible D gene TRBD1, 5 bases. The ends were cut back, 4 bases at V and 4 bases at J, with 14 bases in the middle. There are 14 residues in the CDR3. In germline, CDR1 is SGHRS, CDR2 YFSETQ. This chain's CDR3 is CASSPQEGSTEAFF. CDR3 bases: TGCGCCAGCAGCCCCCAGGAGGGGAGCACTGAAGCTTTCTTT.

The chain employs TRBV14 and TRBJ2-7, with a possible D match to TRBD2 (5 bases). Germline V gene data show CDR1 as SGHDN and CDR2 as FVKESK. This CDR3 is built from 12 residues. V was trimmed by 4 bases and J by 5 bases, leaving 9 bases between them. CDR3: CASSPAGDEQYF. As DNA, the CDR3 is TGTGCCAGCAGCCCCGCCGGGGACGAGCAGTACTTC.

The J gene is TRBJ2-7, the V gene TRBV5-6; 10 nucleotides match TRBD1. Germline V CDR1 and CDR2: SGHDT, YYEEEE. The V segment lost 2 bases and the J segment 7 bases; nucleotides outside the gene matches: 15. This CDR3 spans 17 amino acids. The CDR3 region has the DNA TGTGCCAGCAGCTTACCCGTGGACAGGGGGAGTCCGAGGGAGCAGTACTTC. Translation: CASSLPVDRGSPREQYF. Filled out from reference TRBV5-6 and TRBJ2-7, the complete variable domain reads DAGVTQSPTHLIKTRGQQVTLRCSPKSGHDTVSWYQQALGQGPQFIFQYYEEEERQRGNFPDRFSGHQFPNYSSELNVNALLLGDSALYLCASSLPVDRGSPREQYFGPGTRLTVT.

The chain joins TRBV19 to TRBJ2-7; D possibly corresponds to TRBD2 (6 bases). Trimming took 7 bases from V and 7 from J, leaving 17 bases between them. Germline CDR1 is LNHDA and CDR2 is SQIVND (reference sequence). The CDR3 has 13 amino acids. In DNA form, the CDR3 reads TGTGCCAGTACCCCCGGAGGGCCGGGGGAGCAGTACTTC. Protein: CASTPGGPGEQYF.

This clone appeared once. The chain recombines TRBV4-1 with TRBJ2-5, with TRBD1 identical over 9 bases. This CDR3 is 14 amino acids long. Germline trimming cut 3 bases from V and 8 bases from J; bases unmatched to any gene: 7. Germline-derived CDR1 and CDR2 are MGHRA and YSYEKL. The CDR3 DNA reads TGCGCCAGCAGCCAGGGGACAGGGCCTGATACCCAGTACTTC. Translation: CASSQGTGPDTQYF.

The J gene is TRBJ1-4, the V gene TRBV19; 10 bases align to TRBD1. Germline values: CDR1 LNHDA, CDR2 SQIVND (reference sequence). Unmatched junction bases numbered 7, after V lost 6 bases and J lost 6 bases. CDR3 length: 15 residues. In nucleotides, the CDR3 is TGTGCCAGTAGGAAGGCGGGACAGGGGTATGAAAAACTGTTTTTT. It specifies CASRKAGQGYEKLFF.

The chain joins TRBV7-4 to TRBJ2-7; 7 positions match TRBD1. Germline V gene data show CDR1 as SGHVT and CDR2 as SQSDAQ. The V segment lost 7 bases and the J segment 3 bases; nucleotides outside the gene matches: 9. The CDR3 is 14 residues long. This CDR3 is CASIEPGTDYEQYF. CDR3 nucleotides: TGTGCCAGCATCGAGCCCGGGACAGACTACGAGCAGTACTTC. Filled out from reference TRBV7-4 and TRBJ2-7, the complete variable domain reads GAGVSQSPRYKVAKRGRDVALRCDSISGHVTLYWYRQTLGQGSEVLTYSQSDAQRDKSGRPSGRFSAERPERSVSTLKIQRTEQGDSAVYLCASIEPGTDYEQYFGPGTRLTVT.

The chain joins TRBV28 to TRBJ2-7; D is unclear. The CDR3 extends over 13 amino acids. V gave up 5 bases and J gave up 4 bases, with 12 bases separating them. The germline V gene has CDR1 MDHEN and CDR2 SYDVKM. This chain's CDR3 is CASSPRRQYEQYF. The DNA for the CDR3 is TGTGCCAGCAGTCCCCGGCGGCAGTACGAGCAGTACTTC.

The rearrangement joins TRBV9 to TRBJ1-1; D not resolved. The germline V gene has CDR1 SGDLS and CDR2 YYNGEE. The CDR3 is 13 residues long. Trimming cost V 0 bases and J 2 bases, with 5 bases left between them. The CDR3 DNA follows: TGTGCCAGCAGCGTAGTAAATAACACTGAAGCTTTCTTT. It is translated as CASSVVNNTEAFF. Based on the CDR3 plus reference TRBV9 and TRBJ1-1, the full variable domain is DSGVTQTPKHLITATGQRVTLRCSPRSGDLSVYWYQQSLDQGLQFLIQYYNGEERAKGNILERFSAQQFPDLHSELNLSSLELGDSALYFCASSVVNNTEAFFGQGTRLTVV.

J is TRBJ2-5 and V is TRBV7-7, with TRBD2 identical over 9 bases. Trimming at V came to 5 bases and at J to 3 bases, leaving 13 bases not matched to a gene. CDR3 length equals 17 residues. Germline CDR1 and CDR2: SSHAT and FNYEAQ (reference sequence). The CDR3 DNA follows: TGTGCCAGCAGCCGGACCCCCGGACTAGCGCCTAAAGAGACCCAGTACTTC. Translated: CASSRTPGLAPKETQYF.

V is TRBV11-3 and J is TRBJ2-3, with a tentative D call TRBD2 (6 bases). CDR1 is SGHNT, CDR2 YENEEA, per germline. This CDR3 region has 14 residues. Trimming pared 5 bases from V and 2 bases from J, leaving 11 bases between. Here the CDR3 reads CASSQGLPTDTQYF. In nucleotides, the CDR3 is TGTGCCAGCAGCCAGGGACTCCCCACAGATACGCAGTATTTT.

This rearrangement joins TRBV9 to TRBJ2-1, with TRBD2 as a possible D gene (5 bases). Trimming removed 3 bases at V and 5 bases at J, with 18 bases between. The V gene's germline CDR1 is SGDLS and CDR2 YYNGEE. The CDR3 runs to 16 residues. The CDR3 loop is CASSAGLLDPDNEQFF. The DNA of the CDR3 is TGTGCCAGCAGCGCAGGACTTCTCGACCCTGACAATGAGCAGTTCTTC.

V gene TRBV27 combines with J gene TRBJ1-4; no clear D. The germline gives CDR1 MNHEY, CDR2 SMNVEV (reference sequence). The CDR3 totals 15 residues. V lost 1 base, J lost 3 bases, and 9 bases lay in between. Here the CDR3 reads CASSLLRAPNEKLFF. In DNA form, the CDR3 reads TGTGCCAGCAGTTTATTGAGGGCGCCTAATGAAAAACTGTTTTTT.

The chain uses TRBV4-1 and TRBJ2-5; TRBD2 agrees at 10 bases. V was pared by 0 bases and J by 5 bases, with 6 bases of the junction left unmatched. The CDR3 loop spans 16 amino acids. Germline CDR1 is MGHRA and CDR2 is YSYEKL. CDR3 DNA: TGCGCCAGCAGCCAAGAAGCGGGAGGGAGGGGGGAGACCCAGTACTTC. It codes for CASSQEAGGRGETQYF.

The rearrangement joins TRBV7-2 to TRBJ2-5; D might be TRBD2 (6 bases). The V and J ends lost 2 bases and 5 bases respectively, with 18 bases between them. Germline V CDR1 and CDR2: SGHTA, FQGNSA. The CDR3 contains 16 residues. CDR3 amino acids: CASSLRLWREGETQYF. The CDR3 DNA reads TGTGCCAGCAGCTTAAGGTTGTGGCGGGAAGGGGAGACCCAGTACTTC.

The chain carries TRBV2 and TRBJ1-5, with a possible D match to TRBD1 (5 bases). Germline V lookup: CDR1 SNHLY, CDR2 FYNNEI. V dropped 7 bases and J dropped 2 bases, with 18 bases sitting between them. This CDR3 spans 16 amino acids. The CDR3 sequence is CASNGWGGIGNQPQHF. As DNA, the CDR3 is TGTGCCAGCAATGGCTGGGGGGGGATCGGCAATCAGCCCCAGCATTTT.

This sequence joins TRBV11-2 and TRBJ2-5, with D possibly matching TRBD2 (6 bases). Per the germline V gene, CDR1 is SGHAT and CDR2 is FQNNGV. The CDR3 contains 15 residues. V was shortened by 5 bases and J by 0 bases, with 13 bases between the two germline ends. The CDR3 sequence is CASSRLGSHQETQYF. The CDR3 region has the DNA TGTGCCAGCAGCCGACTAGGCTCGCACCAAGAGACCCAGTACTTC.